Reported below is one TCR beta chain. No antigen is known for it. Data came from immunoSEQ multiplex PCR; TCRdb stores just in-frame clones and leaves some out. The repertoire has tens of thousands of clones, 95% to 96% of them found once; the top ten carry over 3.5%. Germline assignment: CDR1 SQVTM and CDR2 ANQGSEA. This CDR3 is built from 15 residues. Deletions cut 5 bases from V and 7 bases from J, with 21 bases between. The record originates from a study of cytomegalovirus exposure and HLA in healthy donors. Study-level results: Reports showed the classifier diagnosing cytomegalovirus status with high specificity and sensitivity.

The sequenced sample was PBMCs. The receptor's source is a woman aged 18-29 years in good health and CMV-seropositive. This chain links TRBV29-1 with TRBJ2-1, with a possible D match to TRBD2 (7 bases). CDR3: CSVRTPRGAGNEQFF. DNA for the CDR3: TGCAGCGTTCGCACACCCAGGGGAGCGGGAAATGAGCAGTTCTTC.